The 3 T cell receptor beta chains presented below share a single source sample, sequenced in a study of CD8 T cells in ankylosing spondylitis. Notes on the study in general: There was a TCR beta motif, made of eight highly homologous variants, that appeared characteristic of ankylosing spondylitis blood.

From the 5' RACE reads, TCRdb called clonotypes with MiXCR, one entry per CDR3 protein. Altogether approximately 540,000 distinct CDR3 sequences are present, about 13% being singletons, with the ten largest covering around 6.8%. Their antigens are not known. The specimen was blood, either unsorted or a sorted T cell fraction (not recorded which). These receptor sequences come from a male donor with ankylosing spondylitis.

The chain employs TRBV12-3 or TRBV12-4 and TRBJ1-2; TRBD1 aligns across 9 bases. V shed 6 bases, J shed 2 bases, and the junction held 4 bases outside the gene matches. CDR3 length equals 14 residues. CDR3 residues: CASRGTGHNYGYTF. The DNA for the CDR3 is TGTGCCAGCAGGGGGACAGGGCACAACTATGGCTACACCTTC.

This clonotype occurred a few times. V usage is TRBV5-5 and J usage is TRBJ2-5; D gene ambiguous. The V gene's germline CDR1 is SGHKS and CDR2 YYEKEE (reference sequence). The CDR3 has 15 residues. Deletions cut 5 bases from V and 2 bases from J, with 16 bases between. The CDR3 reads CASRAEGWPQETQYF. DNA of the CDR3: TGTGCCAGCAGGGCGGAAGGTTGGCCTCAAGAGACCCAGTACTTC. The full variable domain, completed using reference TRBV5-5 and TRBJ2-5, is DAGVTQSPTHLIKTRGQQVTLRCSPISGHKSVSWYQQVLGQGPQFIFQYYEKEERGRGNFPDRFSARQFPNYSSELNVNALLLGDSALYLCASRAEGWPQETQYFGPGTRLLVL.

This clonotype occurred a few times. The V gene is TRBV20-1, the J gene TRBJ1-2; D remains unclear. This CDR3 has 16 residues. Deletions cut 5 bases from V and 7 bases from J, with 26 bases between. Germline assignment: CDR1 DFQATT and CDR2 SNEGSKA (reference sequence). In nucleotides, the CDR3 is TGCAGTGCTCCAAACATAGTGGGAGGGTGGTCGGGTGGCTACACCTTC. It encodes CSAPNIVGGWSGGYTF.